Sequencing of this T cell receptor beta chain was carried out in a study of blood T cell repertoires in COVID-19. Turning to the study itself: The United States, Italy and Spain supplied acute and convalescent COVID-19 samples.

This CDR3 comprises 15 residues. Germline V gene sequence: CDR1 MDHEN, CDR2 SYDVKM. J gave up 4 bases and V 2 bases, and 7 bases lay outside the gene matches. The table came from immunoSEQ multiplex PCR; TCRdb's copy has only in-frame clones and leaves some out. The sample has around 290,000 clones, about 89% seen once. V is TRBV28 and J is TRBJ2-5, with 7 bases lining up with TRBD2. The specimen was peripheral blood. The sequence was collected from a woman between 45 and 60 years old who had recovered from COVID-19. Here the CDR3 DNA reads TGTGCCAGCAGTTTACCCCTTACTAGCGCAGAGACCCAGTACTTC. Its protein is CASSLPLTSAETQYF.